This entry features one TCR beta chain sequence. What antigen it recognizes has not been identified. It has no much larger one-base neighbor in the sample; base qualities were not kept. The cohort was made up of about 610 healthy bone marrow donors. At the time of sampling, every cohort member was nominally healthy, though immune exposures that went unrecorded were likely present. The donor was CMV seronegative and belonged to the group of 350 or so seronegative cohort members. A peripheral blood sample was collected from each donor, and TCR beta sequencing was performed on peripheral blood mononuclear cells. The Qiagen DNeasy Blood Extraction Kit was used to extract genomic DNA from the blood cell samples. From the cysteine through the phenylalanine, the CDR3 covers 14 amino acids. The CDR3 DNA has 42 bases and is translated from base 1. The protocol used for the library was the immunoSEQ multiplex PCR assay. For the multiplex PCR, a mixture combining 60 forward primers for TCR Vbeta segments and 13 reverse primers for TCR Jbeta segments was used. The CDR3 region of rearranged TCR beta genes was amplified from genomic DNA with a multiplex PCR assay. The amplified TCR beta libraries were sequenced on the Illumina HiSeq System as 87-base-pair reads. The authors processed their data as follows. A later analysis tallied roughly 76 million unique TCR beta chains across the 660 or so repertoires, and approximately 12 million of those chains were shared by two or more donors. A nearest-neighbor algorithm error-corrected the raw reads and collapsed the reads into unique sequences, merging closely related sequences to remove PCR and sequencing errors. V, D and J gene segments were assigned by aligning CDR3 sequences to IMGT reference sequences. For a sequence to be retained, a match of at least six nucleotides to both a V gene segment and a J gene segment was required. Rearrangements were called productive when the CDR3 lacked stop codons and stayed in frame with V and J; all others were non-productive. CDR3 was defined according to IMGT convention as the region running from the second conserved V-encoded cysteine to the conserved J-encoded phenylalanine. The earlier analysis of about 610 of the donors excluded sequences that lacked an unambiguous match to a single V gene segment. An earlier analysis of about 600 of the donors called V segments functional above 56.7% productive rearrangements and segregating when the between-donor standard deviation exceeded 5%. A statistical classification framework was built to diagnose cytomegalovirus status from the catalog of TCR beta chain sequences. A later analysis assigned V and J genes by comparing TCR nucleotide sequences with IMGT/GENE-DB human TR gene sequences. Using the TCRdist pipeline, a later analysis assigned CDR3 sequences along with most-parsimonious VDJ recombination scenarios. In a later analysis, each TCR beta chain was defined by its CDR3 amino acid sequence together with its V-gene family, and reads lacking a unique V-gene family were excluded. As a way to deal with suspected cross-contamination and a sequencing artifact, a later analysis dropped 592 nucleotide sequences that were highly shared and had low generation probability. In a later analysis, a clonal expansion index was calculated for each public chain from normalized within-repertoire ranks of inferred template counts. Generation probabilities in a later analysis came from a VDJ recombination model fitted to out-of-frame rearrangements, and those results were checked against IGoR. A later analysis scored TCR-TCR, TCR-HLA and TCR-CMV co-occurrence with hypergeometric tests, applying a repertoire-size bias correction to TCR pairs. A later analysis estimated false discovery rates by permuting HLA or CMV assignments 20 times. In a later analysis, co-occurring TCRs were grouped using DBSCAN, and TCRdist sequence similarity was added for clustering within HLA-allele-positive subsets. Repertoires with fewer than 30,000 or more than 120,000 public chains, plus five repertoires with anomalous nucleotide sharing, were excluded from co-occurrence clustering. TCRdb provides this immuneACCESS table in a form limited to in-frame rearrangements. Some clones are lacking; in checked studies, under half of them reflect an unresolved V gene, and why the rest are absent is not known. Clone size and V and J calls were adopted from that table, with D and trimming inferred from the DNA. This sample is represented by about 200,000 clones; roughly 80% of them were singletons. Approximately 1.5% of the sample rests with the top ten.

This entry belongs to a study of cytomegalovirus exposure and HLA in healthy donors (TCRdb year 2017). A note on the overall study: According to an earlier analysis of around 600 of the donors, some 180 million T cells yielded 90 million to 130 million unique TCR beta sequences and 276 Gb of sequence data. Approximately 310 gigabases of sequencing data and 70 million to 100 million unique TCR sequences made up an early release that covered under 750 HLA-typed donors. Of the roughly 420 genotyped donors, 65% to 90% were placed in the genetic ancestry cluster associated with self-reported Caucasian donors. The study was designed to test whether signatures of past pathogen exposure could be identified by cataloging public T cell receptors. The study profiled the T cell repertoires of around 700 subjects by immunosequencing and related them to cytomegalovirus serostatus. In addition to the first cohort of 666 subjects, a separate validation cohort of 120 different subjects was used. The study combined high-throughput TCR immunosequencing, statistical association of individual TCRs with disease status, and machine learning to predict cytomegalovirus infection status. In a later analysis, previously published TCR beta repertoires from more than 500 donors were re-analyzed and high-resolution HLA genotyping was added so that TCR occurrence patterns could be studied. In the later analysis, no new phenotypic data were used to find candidate immune exposures; instead, reliance was placed on TCR beta sequences and their occurrence across donors. An earlier analysis of several hundred of the donors applied high-throughput TCR beta sequencing to assess whether each TCR beta V gene segment acted as functional or pseudogenic. Donor age, sex, ethnicity and CMV serostatus were collected together with the repertoire data. In a later genetic analysis, genome-wide SNP genotypes for 398 of the 666 donors were used, and that subset was treated as a discovery cohort. All discovery cohort repertoires had been generated using a single sequencing platform. Both class I and class II loci were covered by HLA typing, at four-digit resolution. The number of typed donors differed by locus: 629-630 for A, B, C, DRB1 and DQB1; 500 to 550 for DQA1; approximately 600 for DPA1; and 450 to 480 for DPB1. About five DR-DQ haplotypes were treated as single units for association and clustering because of strong linkage in the cohort. On average, about 200,000 unique TCR beta nucleotide sequences were sequenced per donor among roughly 430 genotyped donors of the cohort, with around 19% of those sequences being non-productive.

Here is what the overall study found, with its caveats: In a later genetic analysis, fewer N-insertions in productive TCRs were reported among donors in an Asian-associated ancestry cluster than the 666-donor mean. A further reported finding was that TCR beta sequences accurately predicted the HLA-A and HLA-B alleles for most subjects in the first cohort. Three of the identified cytomegalovirus-associated TCR beta chains were confirmed in vitro to be specific for cytomegalovirus antigens. The classifier was reported to diagnose cytomegalovirus status with high specificity and sensitivity in both the original cohort and the validation cohort. Broadly in line with IMGT annotations, most TCR beta V segments showed up in productive rearrangements about 90% or about 30% of the time in an earlier analysis of several hundred of the donors. According to the authors, the approach could potentially be generalized to other disease states and immunological phenotypes. In a later analysis, TCR association rates were found to vary across HLA loci, with the most associated TCRs seen for DRB1 alleles and the fewest for HLA-C alleles. The presence/absence analyses assumed that sequencing depth was roughly uniform across donors, and that assumption may not be true. The only immune exposure information available for the cohort was CMV serostatus. Specific HLA alleles were associated with about 17,000 TCR beta sequences at a false discovery rate of 0.05 in a later analysis. In a later analysis, HLA-associated TCR beta chains were found to be more clonally expanded and to have lower generation probabilities than equally common non-associated chains. Some IMGT-functional V segments, including TRBV6-2 and TRBV6-3, could not be told apart with the 87-base-pair reads, so those segments were excluded. A later analysis reported that several top co-occurrence clusters appeared linked to parvovirus B19, influenza, CMV and Epstein-Barr virus. When HLA alleles, especially DR and DQ, strongly co-occurred, attributing TCR associations to individual alleles was difficult. Because HLA typing was missing for some donors at each locus, association tests included only the typed subset. In a later genetic analysis, a missense DCLRE1C variant was associated with V-gene and J-gene trimming of TCR beta chains, and the association was replicated in an independent cohort. Across donors, most TCR sequences were observed very rarely, whereas some public TCRs were present in many individuals. A total of fewer than 200 TCR beta chains were listed by the study as associated with cytomegalovirus. The cohort was sequenced for TCR beta chains only, and without alpha or paired-chain data the features that could be detected were limited. A cluster of highly shared sequence variants was judged likely to represent a technical artifact of the sequencing pipeline. In a later analysis, most CMV-associated TCR beta chains were found to appear HLA-restricted, with HLA associations seemingly driven largely by CMV exposure. Linkage disequilibrium might explain the correlated functional status among segregating V segments, but an unknown experimental factor could not be ruled out. Over 15 rarely observed V segments, including chromosome 9 orphons, were excluded from the earlier analysis of about 600 of the donors because counts were too low.

The chain couples TRBV21-1 to TRBJ2-5; the D call of TRBD2 is as the table states it, not checked on the DNA. The J call may be mistaken, given a closer DNA end match to TRBJ2-7. TRBV21-1 is assigned pseudogene status. The receptor comes from a girl under 18 in good health and CMV-seronegative. The sequenced sample was PBMCs. In nucleotide form, the sequence is TGTGCCAGCCGAAAGCCGCGGGGCCACTACGAGCAGTACTTC. The translation is CASRKPRGHYEQYF.